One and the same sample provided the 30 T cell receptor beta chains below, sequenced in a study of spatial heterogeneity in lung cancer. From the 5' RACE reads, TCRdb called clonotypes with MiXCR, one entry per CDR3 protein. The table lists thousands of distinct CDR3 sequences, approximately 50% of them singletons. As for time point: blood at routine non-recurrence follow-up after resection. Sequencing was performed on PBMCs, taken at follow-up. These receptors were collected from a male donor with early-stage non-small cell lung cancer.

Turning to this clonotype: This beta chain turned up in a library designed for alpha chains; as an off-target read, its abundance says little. The CDR3 loop reads CASSLTSGTDTQYF. CDR3 nucleotide sequence: TGCGCCAGCAGCTTGACTAGCGGGACAGATACGCAGTATTTT. The rearrangement uses TRBV5-1 and TRBJ2-3; 9 positions match TRBD2. Losses at the gene ends were 1 base for V and 3 bases for J; bases not matched to a gene: 0. This CDR3 spans 14 amino acids. Germline V gene lookup returns CDR1 SGHRS and CDR2 YFSETQ.

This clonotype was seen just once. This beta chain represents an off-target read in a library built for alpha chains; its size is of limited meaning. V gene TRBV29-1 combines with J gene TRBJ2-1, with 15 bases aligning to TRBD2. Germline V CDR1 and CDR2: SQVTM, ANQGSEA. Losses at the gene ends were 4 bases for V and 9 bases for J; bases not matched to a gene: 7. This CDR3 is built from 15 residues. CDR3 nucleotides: TGCAGCGTTGCCGGACTAGCGGGAGGGCTTGGTGAGCAGTTCTTC. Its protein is CSVAGLAGGLGEQFF.

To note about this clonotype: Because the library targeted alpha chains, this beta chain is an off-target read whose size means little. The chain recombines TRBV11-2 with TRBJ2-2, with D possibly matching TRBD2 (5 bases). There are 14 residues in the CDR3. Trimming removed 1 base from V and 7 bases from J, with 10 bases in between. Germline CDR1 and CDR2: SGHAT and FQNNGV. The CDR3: CASSLGASHGELFF. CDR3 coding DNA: TGTGCCAGCAGCTTAGGCGCTAGCCACGGGGAGCTGTTTTTT. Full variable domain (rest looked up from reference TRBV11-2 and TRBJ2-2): EAGVAQSPRYKIIEKRQSVAFWCNPISGHATLYWYQQILGQGPKLLIQFQNNGVVDDSQLPKDRFSAERLKGVDSTLKIQPAKLEDSAVYLCASSLGASHGELFFGEGSRLTVL.

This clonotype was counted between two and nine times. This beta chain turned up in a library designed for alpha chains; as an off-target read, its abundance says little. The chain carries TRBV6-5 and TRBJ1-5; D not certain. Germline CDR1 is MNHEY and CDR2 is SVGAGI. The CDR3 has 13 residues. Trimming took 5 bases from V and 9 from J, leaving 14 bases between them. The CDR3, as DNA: TGTGCCAGCAGTCCCTCTCCATTACTGCCCCAGCATTTT. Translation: CASSPSPLLPQHF.

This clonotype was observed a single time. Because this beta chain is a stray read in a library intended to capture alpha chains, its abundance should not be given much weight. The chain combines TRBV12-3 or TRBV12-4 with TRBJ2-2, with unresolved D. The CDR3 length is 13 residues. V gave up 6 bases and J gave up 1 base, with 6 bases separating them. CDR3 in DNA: TGTGCCAGCAGAAGACAGAACACCGGGGAGCTGTTTTTT. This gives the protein CASRRQNTGELFF.

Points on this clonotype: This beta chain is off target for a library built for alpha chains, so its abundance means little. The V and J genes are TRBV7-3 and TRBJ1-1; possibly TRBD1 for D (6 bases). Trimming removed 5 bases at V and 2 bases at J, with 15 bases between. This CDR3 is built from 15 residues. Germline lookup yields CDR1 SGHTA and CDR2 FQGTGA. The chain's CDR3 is CASSLKARGNTEAFF. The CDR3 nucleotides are TGTGCCAGCAGCCTAAAAGCCAGGGGAAACACTGAAGCTTTCTTT.

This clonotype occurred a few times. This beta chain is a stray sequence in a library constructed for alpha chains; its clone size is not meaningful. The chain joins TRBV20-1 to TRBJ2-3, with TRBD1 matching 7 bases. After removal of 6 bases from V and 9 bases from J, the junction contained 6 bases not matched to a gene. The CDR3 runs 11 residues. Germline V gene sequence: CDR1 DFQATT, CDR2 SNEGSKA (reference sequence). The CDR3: CSAPTGETQYF. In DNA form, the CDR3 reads TGCAGTGCCCCAACAGGGGAGACGCAGTATTTT.

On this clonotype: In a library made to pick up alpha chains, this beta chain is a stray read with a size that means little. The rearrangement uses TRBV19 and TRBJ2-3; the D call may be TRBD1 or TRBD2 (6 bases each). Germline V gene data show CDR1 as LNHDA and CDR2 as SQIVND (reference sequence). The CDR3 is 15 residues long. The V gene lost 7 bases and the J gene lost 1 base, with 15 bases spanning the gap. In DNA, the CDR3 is TGTGCCAGTAATTCTGCGGGACACGGCACAGATACGCAGTATTTT. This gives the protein CASNSAGHGTDTQYF. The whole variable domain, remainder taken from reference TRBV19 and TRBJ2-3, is DGGITQSPKYLFRKEGQNVTLSCEQNLNHDAMYWYRQDPGQGLRLIYYSQIVNDFQKGDIAEGYSVSREKKESFPLTVTSAQKNPTAFYLCASNSAGHGTDTQYFGPGTRLTVL.

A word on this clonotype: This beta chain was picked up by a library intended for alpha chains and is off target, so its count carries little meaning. The chain's CDR3 is CASSYSSRAPGQPQHF. DNA for the CDR3: TGTGCCAGCAGTTACTCAAGCAGGGCACCGGGACAGCCCCAGCATTTT. The rearrangement uses TRBV6-2 or TRBV6-3 and TRBJ1-5, with D possibly TRBD1 on 5 matching bases. V lost 0 bases to trimming and J lost 7 bases, with 16 bases between them. There are 16 residues in the CDR3. Germline CDR1 MNHEY, CDR2 SVGEGT.

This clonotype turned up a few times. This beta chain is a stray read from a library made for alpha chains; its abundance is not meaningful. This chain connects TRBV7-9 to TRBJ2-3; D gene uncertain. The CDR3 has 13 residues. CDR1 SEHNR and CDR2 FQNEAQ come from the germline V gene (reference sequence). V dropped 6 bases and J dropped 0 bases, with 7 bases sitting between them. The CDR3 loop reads CASRSTSTDTQYF. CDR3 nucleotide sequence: TGTGCCAGCAGATCGACTAGCACAGATACGCAGTATTTT.

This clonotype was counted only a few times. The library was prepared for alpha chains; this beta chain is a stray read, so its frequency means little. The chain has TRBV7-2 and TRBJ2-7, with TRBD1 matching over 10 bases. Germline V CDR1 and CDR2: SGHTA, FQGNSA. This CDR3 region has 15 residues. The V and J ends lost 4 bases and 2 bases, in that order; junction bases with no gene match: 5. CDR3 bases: TGTGCCAGCAGCTCCCGGGACAGGGGCCCCTACGAGCAGTACTTC. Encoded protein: CASSSRDRGPYEQYF.

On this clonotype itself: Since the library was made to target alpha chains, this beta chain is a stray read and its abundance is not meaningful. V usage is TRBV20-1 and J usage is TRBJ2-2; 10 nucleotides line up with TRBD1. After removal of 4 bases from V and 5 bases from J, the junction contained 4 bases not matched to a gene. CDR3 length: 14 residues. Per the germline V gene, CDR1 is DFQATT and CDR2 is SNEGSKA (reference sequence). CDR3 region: CSAKTGGRTGELFF. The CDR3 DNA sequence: TGCAGTGCTAAGACAGGGGGCAGGACCGGGGAGCTGTTTTTT.

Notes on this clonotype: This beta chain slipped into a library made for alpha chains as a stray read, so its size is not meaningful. The chain's CDR3 is CASGSGSPGEQYF. In nucleotides, the CDR3 is TGTGCCAGCGGGAGCGGGTCCCCCGGGGAGCAGTACTTC. The genes are TRBV5-4 and TRBJ2-7, with D possibly TRBD2 on 6 matching bases. Germline V lookup: CDR1 SGHNT, CDR2 YYREEE (reference sequence). The CDR3 runs 13 residues. V was shortened by 7 bases and J by 7 bases, with 18 bases between the two germline ends.

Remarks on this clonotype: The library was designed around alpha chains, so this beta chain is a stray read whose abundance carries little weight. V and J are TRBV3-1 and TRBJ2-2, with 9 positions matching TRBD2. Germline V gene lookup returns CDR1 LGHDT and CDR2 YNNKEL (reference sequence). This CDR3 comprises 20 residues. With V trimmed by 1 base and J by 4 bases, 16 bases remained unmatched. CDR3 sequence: CASSQAGIRSGGGGTGELFF. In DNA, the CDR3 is TGTGCCAGCAGCCAAGCCGGTATTCGTAGCGGGGGCGGCGGCACCGGGGAGCTGTTTTTT. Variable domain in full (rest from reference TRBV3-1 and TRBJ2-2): DTAVSQTPKYLVTQMGNDKSIKCEQNLGHDTMYWYKQDSKKFLKIMFSYNNKELIINETVPNRFSPKSPDKAHLNLHINSLELGDSAVYFCASSQAGIRSGGGGTGELFFGEGSRLTVL.

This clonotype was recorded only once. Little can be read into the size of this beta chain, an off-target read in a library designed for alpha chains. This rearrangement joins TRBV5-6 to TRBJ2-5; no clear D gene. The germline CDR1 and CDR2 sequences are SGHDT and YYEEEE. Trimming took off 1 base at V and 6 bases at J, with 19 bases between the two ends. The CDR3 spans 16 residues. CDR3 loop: CASSLLVHPIDKTQYF. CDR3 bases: TGTGCCAGCAGCTTGTTGGTACACCCGATCGACAAGACCCAGTACTTC.

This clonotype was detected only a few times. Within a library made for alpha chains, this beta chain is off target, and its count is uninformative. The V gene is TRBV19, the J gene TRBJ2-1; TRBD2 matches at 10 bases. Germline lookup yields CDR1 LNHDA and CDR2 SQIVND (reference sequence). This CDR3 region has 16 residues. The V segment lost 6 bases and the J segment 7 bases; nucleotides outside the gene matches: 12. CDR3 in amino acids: CASRYRVAGGYNEQFF. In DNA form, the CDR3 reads TGTGCCAGTAGATACCGGGTAGCGGGAGGATATAATGAGCAGTTCTTC.

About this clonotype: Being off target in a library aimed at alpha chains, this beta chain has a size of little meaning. The DNA for the CDR3 is TGTGCCAGCGGCTTAGCGGGGCTGAACTACGAGCAGTACTTC. Encoded protein: CASGLAGLNYEQYF. This chain links TRBV28 with TRBJ2-7; 8 positions match TRBD2. Germline V gene data show CDR1 as MDHEN and CDR2 as SYDVKM. J lost 3 bases, V lost 8 bases, and 9 bases had no gene match. The CDR3 totals 14 residues.

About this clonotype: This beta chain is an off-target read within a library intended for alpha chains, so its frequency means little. Here the CDR3 reads CASSLVGSNQPQHF. CDR3 nucleotide sequence: TGTGCCAGCAGCTTAGTGGGATCGAATCAGCCCCAGCATTTT. The rearrangement uses TRBV7-9 and TRBJ1-5; D is ambiguous. The CDR3 contains 14 residues. Germline V gene lookup returns CDR1 SEHNR and CDR2 FQNEAQ (reference sequence). Trimming pared 1 base from V and 4 bases from J, leaving 8 bases between.

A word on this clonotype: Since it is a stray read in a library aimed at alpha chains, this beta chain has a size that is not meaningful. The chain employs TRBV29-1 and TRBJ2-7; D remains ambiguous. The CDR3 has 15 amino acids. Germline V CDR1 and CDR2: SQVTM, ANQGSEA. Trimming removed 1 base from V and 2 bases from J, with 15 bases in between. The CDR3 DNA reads TGCAGCGTTGAAGTTGCGGACGGGCCTACCTACGAGCAGTACTTC. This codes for CSVEVADGPTYEQYF.

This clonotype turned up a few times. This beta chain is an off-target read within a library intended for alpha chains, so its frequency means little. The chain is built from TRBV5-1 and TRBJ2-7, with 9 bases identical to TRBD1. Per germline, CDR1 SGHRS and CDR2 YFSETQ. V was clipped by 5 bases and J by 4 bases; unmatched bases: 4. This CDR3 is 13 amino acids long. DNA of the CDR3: TGCGCCAGCAGTAGGACAGGGGTGTACGAGCAGTACTTC. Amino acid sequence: CASSRTGVYEQYF.

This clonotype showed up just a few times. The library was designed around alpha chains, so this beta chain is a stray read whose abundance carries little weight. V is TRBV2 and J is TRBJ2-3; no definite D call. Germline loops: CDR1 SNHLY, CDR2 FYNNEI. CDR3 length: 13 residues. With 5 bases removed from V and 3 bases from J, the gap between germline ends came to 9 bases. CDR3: CASSRIGTDTQYF. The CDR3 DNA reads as TGTGCCAGCAGTCGGATCGGGACAGATACGCAGTATTTT.

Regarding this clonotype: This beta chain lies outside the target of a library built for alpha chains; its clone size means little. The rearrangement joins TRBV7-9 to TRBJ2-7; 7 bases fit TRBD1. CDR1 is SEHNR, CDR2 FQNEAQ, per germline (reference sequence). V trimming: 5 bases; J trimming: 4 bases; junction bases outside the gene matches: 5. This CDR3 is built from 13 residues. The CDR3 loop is CASSLTTGYEQYF. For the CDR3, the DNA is TGTGCCAGCAGCCTAACGACAGGGTACGAGCAGTACTTC.

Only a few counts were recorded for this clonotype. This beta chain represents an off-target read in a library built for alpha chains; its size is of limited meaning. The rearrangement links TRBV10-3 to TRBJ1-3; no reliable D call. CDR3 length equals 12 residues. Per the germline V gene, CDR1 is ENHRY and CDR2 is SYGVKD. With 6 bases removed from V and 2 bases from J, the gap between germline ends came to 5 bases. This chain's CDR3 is CAIRRAGNTIYF. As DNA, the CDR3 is TGTGCCATCAGACGGGCTGGAAACACCATATATTTT.

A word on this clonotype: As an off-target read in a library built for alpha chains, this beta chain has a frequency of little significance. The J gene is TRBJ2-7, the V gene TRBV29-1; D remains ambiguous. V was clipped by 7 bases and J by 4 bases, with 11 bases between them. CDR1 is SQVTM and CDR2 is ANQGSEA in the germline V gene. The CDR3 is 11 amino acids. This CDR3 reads CSADWGYEQYF. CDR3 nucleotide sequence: TGCAGCGCAGATTGGGGATACGAGCAGTACTTC.

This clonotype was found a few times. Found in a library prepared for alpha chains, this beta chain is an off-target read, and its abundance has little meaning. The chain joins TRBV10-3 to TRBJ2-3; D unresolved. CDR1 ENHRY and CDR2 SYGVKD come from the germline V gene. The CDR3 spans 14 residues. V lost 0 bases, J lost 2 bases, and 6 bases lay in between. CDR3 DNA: TGTGCCATCAGTGAGTCGACGGACACAGATACGCAGTATTTT. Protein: CAISESTDTDTQYF.

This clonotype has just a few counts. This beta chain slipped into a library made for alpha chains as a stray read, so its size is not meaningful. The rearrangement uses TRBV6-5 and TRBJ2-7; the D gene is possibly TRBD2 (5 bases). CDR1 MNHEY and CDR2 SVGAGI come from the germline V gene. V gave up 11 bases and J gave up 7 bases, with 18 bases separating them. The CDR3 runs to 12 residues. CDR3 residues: CASGLGSREQYF. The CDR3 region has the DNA TGTGCCTCCGGGCTGGGGAGCCGTGAGCAGTACTTC.

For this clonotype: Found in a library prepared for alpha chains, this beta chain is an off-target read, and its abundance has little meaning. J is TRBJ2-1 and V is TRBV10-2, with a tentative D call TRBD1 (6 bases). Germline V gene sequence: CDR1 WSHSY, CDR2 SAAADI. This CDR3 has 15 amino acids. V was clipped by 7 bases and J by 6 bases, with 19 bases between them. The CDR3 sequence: CASTLGDTGGNEQFF. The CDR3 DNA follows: TGCGCCAGCACCCTGGGGGACACAGGAGGCAATGAGCAGTTCTTC.

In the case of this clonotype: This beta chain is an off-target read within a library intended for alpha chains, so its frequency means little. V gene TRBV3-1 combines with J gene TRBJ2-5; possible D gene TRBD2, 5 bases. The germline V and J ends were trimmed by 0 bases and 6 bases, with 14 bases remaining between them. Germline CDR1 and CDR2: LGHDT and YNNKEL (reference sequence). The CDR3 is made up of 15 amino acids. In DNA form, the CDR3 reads TGTGCCAGCAGCCAAGAGGAGGACCTTCTGAAGACCCAGTACTTC. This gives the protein CASSQEEDLLKTQYF.

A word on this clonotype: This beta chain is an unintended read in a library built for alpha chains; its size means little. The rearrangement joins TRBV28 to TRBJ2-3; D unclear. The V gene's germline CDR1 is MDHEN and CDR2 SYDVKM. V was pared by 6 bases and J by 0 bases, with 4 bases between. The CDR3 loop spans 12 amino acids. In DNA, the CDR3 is TGTGCCAGCAGGCAGAGCACAGATACGCAGTATTTT. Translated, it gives CASRQSTDTQYF.

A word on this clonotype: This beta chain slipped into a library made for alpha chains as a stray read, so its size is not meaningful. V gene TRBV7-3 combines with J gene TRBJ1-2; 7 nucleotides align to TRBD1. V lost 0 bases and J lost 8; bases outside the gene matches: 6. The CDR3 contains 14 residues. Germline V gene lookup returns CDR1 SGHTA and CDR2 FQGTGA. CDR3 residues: CASSLTRDRSGYTF. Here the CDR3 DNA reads TGTGCCAGCAGCTTAACGAGGGACAGAAGCGGCTACACCTTC.